This note documents a single T cell receptor (beta chain) sequence. No antigen is known for it. Primers for the PCR totalled 60 Vbeta and 13 Jbeta. Produced via immunoSEQ multiplex PCR; TCRdb's table is partial and in-frame only. The sample holds 120,000 to 150,000 clones, around 76% seen once. This entry is derived from a study of cytomegalovirus exposure and HLA in healthy donors. Broader study findings: Roughly even sequencing depth across donors was the assumption behind the presence/absence analyses.

The CDR3 has 13 amino acids. The V and J ends lost 0 bases and 11 bases respectively, with 13 bases between them. Germline CDR1 and CDR2: LGHNT and FRNRAP. This TCR derives from a male donor in good health and CMV-seronegative. The chain carries TRBV12-5 and TRBJ1-1; D gene ambiguous. Sequencing was carried out using PBMCs. The CDR3 loop reads CASGLVLGGYAFF. In nucleotides, the CDR3 is TGTGCTAGTGGTTTGGTACTGGGCGGGTACGCTTTCTTT. Using reference TRBV12-5 and TRBJ1-1 for the parts outside the CDR3, the full variable domain is DARVTQTPRHKVTEMGQEVTMRCQPILGHNTVFWYRQTMMQGLELLAYFRNRAPLDDSGMPKDRFSAEMPDATLATLKIQPSEPRDSAVYFCASGLVLGGYAFFGQGTRLTVV.